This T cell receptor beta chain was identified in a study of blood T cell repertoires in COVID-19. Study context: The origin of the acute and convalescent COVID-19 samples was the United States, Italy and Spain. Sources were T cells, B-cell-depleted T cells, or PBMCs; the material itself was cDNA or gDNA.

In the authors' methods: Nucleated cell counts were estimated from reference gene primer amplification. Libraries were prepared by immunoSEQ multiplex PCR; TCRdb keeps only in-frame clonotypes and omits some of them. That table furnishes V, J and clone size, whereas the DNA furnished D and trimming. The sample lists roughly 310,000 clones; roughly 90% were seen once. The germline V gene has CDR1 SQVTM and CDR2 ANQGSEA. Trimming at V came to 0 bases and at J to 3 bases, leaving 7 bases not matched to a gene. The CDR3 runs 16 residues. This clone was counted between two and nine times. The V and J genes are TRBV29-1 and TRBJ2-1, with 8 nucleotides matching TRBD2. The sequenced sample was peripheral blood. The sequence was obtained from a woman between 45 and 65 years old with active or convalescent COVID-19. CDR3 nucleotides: TGCAGCGTTGAAGATTTTCAGGCGGGAGGCTACAATGAGCAGTTCTTC. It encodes CSVEDFQAGGYNEQFF.